The rows below give T cell receptor beta chains drawn from one sample of a study of cytomegalovirus exposure and HLA in healthy donors. The protocol was immunoSEQ multiplex PCR, while the TCRdb copy is restricted to in-frame clones and leaves out a portion. The sample holds approximately 100,000 clones, just under 75% seen once. The sample was PBMCs. These TCRs come from a human donor in good health. Each CDR3 is given with its conserved first and last residue. Each record gives: J gene, V gene, D gene, clone size, CDR3 protein, CDR3 DNA. A D gene is named only where the DNA matches it firmly. The size field is filled for only some rows; it gives once, few, many or a size class.

j_gene: TRBJ1-1; v_gene: TRBV5-1; d_gene: TRBD1; abundance: once; CDR3aa: CASAGGFTEAFF; CDR3nt: TGCGCCAGCGCAGGGGGCTTCACTGAAGCTTTCTTT
j_gene: TRBJ1-2; v_gene: TRBV28; d_gene: TRBD1; abundance: once; CDR3aa: CASTPGGARHLIGYTF; CDR3nt: TGTGCCAGCACCCCAGGGGGCGCACGACATCTTATCGGCTACACCTTC
j_gene: TRBJ2-2; v_gene: TRBV30; d_gene: TRBD2; abundance: .; CDR3aa: CAWTIVGGGGDVGELFF; CDR3nt: TGTGCCTGGACTATCGTGGGGGGGGGAGGGGATGTCGGGGAGCTGTTTTTT
j_gene: TRBJ2-7; v_gene: TRBV13; d_gene: .; abundance: .; CDR3aa: CASSLDARRAGANYEQYF; CDR3nt: TGTGCCAGCAGCTTAGACGCGCGCAGGGCGGGGGCTAACTACGAGCAGTACTTC
j_gene: TRBJ2-7; v_gene: TRBV6-5; d_gene: .; abundance: few; CDR3aa: CASAKRGYNSYEQYF; CDR3nt: TGTGCCAGCGCTAAAAGGGGGTATAACTCCTACGAGCAGTACTTC
j_gene: TRBJ1-6; v_gene: TRBV11-2; d_gene: .; abundance: .; CDR3aa: CASSLLGLKNSPLHF; CDR3nt: TGTGCCAGCAGCTTACTTGGGCTGAAAAATTCACCCCTCCACTTT
j_gene: TRBJ1-4; v_gene: TRBV5-1; d_gene: TRBD1; abundance: few; CDR3aa: CASSLGDRATNEKLFF; CDR3nt: TGCGCCAGCAGCTTGGGGGACAGGGCCACTAATGAAAAACTGTTTTTT
j_gene: TRBJ1-6; v_gene: TRBV5-4; d_gene: TRBD1; abundance: .; CDR3aa: CASALGQTNSPLHF; CDR3nt: TGTGCCAGCGCTTTGGGACAGACTAATTCACCCCTCCACTTT
j_gene: TRBJ1-5; v_gene: TRBV25-1; d_gene: TRBD1; abundance: .; CDR3aa: CASNRDREDQPQHF; CDR3nt: TGTGCCAGCAACCGGGACAGGGAAGACCAGCCCCAGCATTTT
j_gene: TRBJ2-3; v_gene: TRBV5-1; d_gene: TRBD2; abundance: .; CDR3aa: CASSPGTSGRTDTQYF; CDR3nt: TGCGCCAGCAGCCCGGGGACTAGCGGTCGAACAGATACGCAGTATTTT
j_gene: TRBJ1-2; v_gene: TRBV5-5; d_gene: TRBD1; abundance: .; CDR3aa: CASRDPGQGNYGYTF; CDR3nt: TGTGCCAGCAGGGACCCGGGACAGGGGAACTATGGCTACACCTTC
j_gene: TRBJ2-7; v_gene: TRBV5-4; d_gene: TRBD1; abundance: .; CDR3aa: CASSPGQGRTYEQYF; CDR3nt: TGTGCCAGCAGCCCTGGACAGGGGAGAACCTACGAGCAGTACTTC
j_gene: TRBJ1-1; v_gene: TRBV4-1; d_gene: .; abundance: few; CDR3aa: CASSQEINSYEAFF; CDR3nt: TGCGCCAGCAGCCAAGAAATAAACAGCTATGAAGCTTTCTTT
j_gene: TRBJ1-5; v_gene: TRBV19; d_gene: TRBD1; abundance: .; CDR3aa: CASSPWDRGQPQHF; CDR3nt: TGTGCCAGTAGCCCCTGGGACAGGGGCCAGCCCCAGCATTTT
j_gene: TRBJ1-5; v_gene: TRBV2; d_gene: .; abundance: .; CDR3aa: CASSLRGHQPQHF; CDR3nt: TGTGCCAGCAGCCTCCGGGGTCATCAGCCCCAGCATTTT
j_gene: TRBJ1-5; v_gene: TRBV7-2; d_gene: .; abundance: .; CDR3aa: CASSMRQDNQPQHF; CDR3nt: TGTGCCAGCAGCATGCGACAGGACAATCAGCCCCAGCATTTT
j_gene: TRBJ2-1; v_gene: TRBV5-6; d_gene: .; abundance: .; CDR3aa: CASSLDWWGRSYNEQFF; CDR3nt: TGTGCCAGCAGCTTGGATTGGTGGGGGAGGTCCTACAATGAGCAGTTCTTC
j_gene: TRBJ1-3; v_gene: TRBV13; d_gene: .; abundance: .; CDR3aa: CASSSSTVVLNTIYF; CDR3nt: TGTGCCAGCAGCTCATCGACAGTGGTGCTAAACACCATATATTTT
j_gene: TRBJ1-1; v_gene: TRBV25-1; d_gene: .; abundance: .; CDR3aa: CASSGGGGTEAFF; CDR3nt: TGTGCCAGCAGTGGGGGTGGAGGAACTGAAGCTTTCTTT
j_gene: TRBJ1-3; v_gene: TRBV7-9; d_gene: .; abundance: once; CDR3aa: CASSLELRGTIYF; CDR3nt: TGTGCCAGCAGCTTAGAATTGCGGGGCACCATATATTTT
j_gene: TRBJ1-3; v_gene: TRBV30; d_gene: TRBD1; abundance: .; CDR3aa: CAWIKGTVSGNTIYF; CDR3nt: TGTGCCTGGATCAAGGGGACAGTCTCTGGAAACACCATATATTTT
j_gene: TRBJ2-7; v_gene: TRBV5-4; d_gene: TRBD2; abundance: .; CDR3aa: CASRGGLAGVEQYF; CDR3nt: TGTGCCAGCAGGGGCGGACTAGCGGGCGTCGAGCAGTACTTC
j_gene: TRBJ2-2; v_gene: TRBV18; d_gene: TRBD1; abundance: .; CDR3aa: CASTGQTNTGELFF; CDR3nt: TGTGCCAGCACGGGACAGACGAACACCGGGGAGCTGTTTTTT
j_gene: TRBJ2-7; v_gene: TRBV27; d_gene: TRBD2; abundance: .; CDR3aa: CASTRLSGGDAYEQYF; CDR3nt: TGTGCCAGCACGCGTCTGAGCGGGGGGGACGCCTACGAGCAGTACTTC